A single sample is the source of the 28 T cell receptor beta chains below, sequenced in a study of blood T cells in healthy people across ages. A J-beta primer mix and a sample-barcoded 5' primer were used in a second PCR of about 7 to 12 cycles. TCRdb called the 5' RACE reads again in MiXCR, with one record for every CDR3 protein. Of roughly 1.7 million distinct CDR3 sequences listed, about 35% were seen once; the top ten hold 11%. Sequencing was carried out using blood. Receptors were obtained from a young woman in good health.

J is TRBJ2-7 and V is TRBV5-6, with TRBD1 matching 7 bases. This CDR3 is built from 17 residues. Unmatched junction bases numbered 17, after V lost 5 bases and J lost 3 bases. Germline V gene lookup returns CDR1 SGHDT and CDR2 YYEEEE. The CDR3 region is CASSSSTAQGFIYEQYF. CDR3 nucleotides: TGTGCCAGCAGTTCGAGTACCGCACAGGGGTTCATCTACGAGCAGTACTTC.

This clonotype was counted only a few times. A read error is possible here, since a much larger clone lies one base away. This chain uses TRBV29-1 with TRBJ2-3, with 7 bases fitting TRBD2. The V and J ends lost 7 bases and 6 bases, in that order; junction bases with no gene match: 13. The CDR3 spans 14 residues. Germline values: CDR1 SQVTM, CDR2 ANQGSEA. The CDR3 here is CSADEGLTSDTQYF. Written as DNA, the CDR3 is TGCAGCGCAGACGAGGGACTAACAAGTGATACGCAGTATTTT.

The V and J genes are TRBV20-1 and TRBJ1-4; TRBD1 matches 7 bases. CDR3 length: 15 residues. Germline V gene data show CDR1 as DFQATT and CDR2 as SNEGSKA (reference sequence). V was clipped by 2 bases and J by 2 bases; unmatched bases: 5. The CDR3 sequence is CSARPTGQTNEKLFF. DNA of the CDR3: TGCAGTGCTAGACCGACGGGACAGACTAATGAAAAACTGTTTTTT.

This clonotype was found a few times. The V call is TRBV6-5, the J call TRBJ2-7; a weak D match, TRBD2 (6 bases). V was trimmed by 5 bases and J by 3 bases, leaving 14 bases between them. Germline V gives CDR1 MNHEY, CDR2 SVGAGI. This CDR3 spans 14 amino acids. Written as DNA, the CDR3 is TGTGCCAGCAGTGAAAGCGGGTGGGTCTACGAGCAGTACTTC. This translates into CASSESGWVYEQYF.

At least ten counts were recorded for this clonotype. The rearrangement uses TRBV7-2 and TRBJ1-2, with a weak D call TRBD1 (6 bases). V was pared by 1 base and J by 6 bases, with 12 bases between. From germline, CDR1 is SGHTA and CDR2 FQGNSA. The CDR3 length is 14 residues. The CDR3: CASSLGGGKDGYTF. The CDR3 bases are TGTGCCAGCAGCTTAGGAGGGGGGAAGGATGGCTACACCTTC. Supplemented by reference TRBV7-2 and TRBJ1-2, the full variable domain reads GAGVSQSPSNKVTEKGKDVELRCDPISGHTALYWYRQSLGQGLEFLIYFQGNSAPDKSGLPSDRFSAERTGGSVSTLTIQRTQQEDSAVYLCASSLGGGKDGYTFGSGTRLTVV.

The genes are TRBV7-8 and TRBJ2-1; D may be TRBD2 (6 bases). The V gene's germline CDR1 is SGHVS and CDR2 FQNEAQ. V was pared by 5 bases and J by 1 base, with 27 bases between. There are 20 residues in the CDR3. The CDR3 nucleotides read TGTGCCAGCAGCCCTCGGTTACTTGAGGCGGGGCTGTCGTCCTACAATGAGCAGTTCTTC. It is translated as CASSPRLLEAGLSSYNEQFF.

Only a few counts were recorded for this clonotype. This chain links TRBV28 with TRBJ2-3, with 7 bases matching TRBD2. CDR1 is MDHEN, CDR2 SYDVKM, per germline. V was clipped by 1 base and J by 5 bases; unmatched bases: 3. This CDR3 region has 14 residues. CDR3 DNA sequence: TGTGCCAGCAGTTTATTTTCTAGCGGAGATACGCAGTATTTT. Translated, it gives CASSLFSSGDTQYF.

J is TRBJ2-1 and V is TRBV10-3; D might be TRBD2 (6 bases). Germline CDR1 and CDR2: ENHRY and SYGVKD. CDR3 length: 12 amino acids. The V and J ends lost 10 bases and 12 bases respectively, with 19 bases between them. CDR3 nucleotides: TGTGCCACCACCACGCCTGGGACTGGGCAGTTCTTC. It codes for CATTTPGTGQFF.

The chain links TRBV10-3 to TRBJ1-2; the D gene is possibly TRBD1 (5 bases). Per germline, CDR1 ENHRY and CDR2 SYGVKD. V gave up 10 bases and J gave up 5 bases, with 17 bases separating them. The CDR3 contains 13 residues. The CDR3 DNA is TGTGCCAACACTCGAGGGGCGGAGTATGGCTACACCTTC. It yields the protein CANTRGAEYGYTF.

The rearrangement uses TRBV25-1 and TRBJ2-1, with 13 bases that match TRBD2. From germline, CDR1 is MGHDK and CDR2 SYGVNS. This CDR3 contains 17 residues. V gave up 3 bases and J gave up 2 bases; unmatched junction bases: 4. The CDR3 loop reads CASSDGTSGTPYNEQFF. Here the CDR3 DNA reads TGTGCCAGCAGTGACGGGACTAGCGGGACTCCCTACAATGAGCAGTTCTTC.

The V gene is TRBV27, the J gene TRBJ2-3; D ambiguous. CDR3 length: 14 residues. The V and J ends lost 6 bases and 0 bases respectively, with 10 bases between them. Germline V lookup: CDR1 MNHEY, CDR2 SMNVEV (reference sequence). As DNA, the CDR3 is TGTGCCAGCAGACGGCCAACTAGCACAGATACGCAGTATTTT. This sequence encodes CASRRPTSTDTQYF.

The genes are TRBV6-6 and TRBJ1-5; 7 nucleotides line up with TRBD1. With 7 bases clipped from V and 3 bases from J, the junction kept 6 bases outside the gene matches. The CDR3 extends over 14 amino acids. Looked up from germline, CDR1 is MNHNY and CDR2 is SVGAGI (reference sequence). The chain's CDR3 is CASTGQLYNQPQHF. The DNA of the CDR3 is TGTGCCAGCACGGGACAGCTCTACAATCAGCCCCAGCATTTT.

Of note for this clonotype: One end of the junction varies from germline; a read error may be responsible. The chain combines TRBV28 with TRBJ1-5; no clear D. The CDR3 spans 15 residues. Germline assignment: CDR1 MDHEN and CDR2 SYDVKM. CDR3 sequence: CASSLHGLSNQSQHF. CDR3 DNA sequence: TGTGCCAGCAGTTTACATGGATTGAGCAATCAGTCCCAGCATTTT.

This clonotype appeared a few times. J is TRBJ2-7 and V is TRBV3-1; weak D call: TRBD2 (7 bases). The CDR3 totals 16 residues. Trimming removed 1 base at V and 5 bases at J, with 18 bases between. Germline lookup yields CDR1 LGHDT and CDR2 YNNKEL (reference sequence). CDR3 DNA: TGTGCCAGCAGCCAAGCTTTATGGGGGGGGCAAGACGAGCAGTACTTC. This sequence encodes CASSQALWGGQDEQYF.

This clonotype was seen at least ten times. The V and J genes are TRBV7-2 and TRBJ1-2; the D is unclear. Germline values: CDR1 SGHTA, CDR2 FQGNSA. The CDR3 is 15 residues long. V was trimmed by 5 bases and J by 0 bases, leaving 13 bases between them. The CDR3 spells CASSPSPKANYGYTF. The CDR3 DNA is TGTGCCAGCAGCCCAAGTCCCAAAGCTAACTATGGCTACACCTTC.

This rearrangement joins TRBV20-1 to TRBJ2-1, with 7 bases identical to TRBD2. The V segment lost 3 bases and the J segment 9 bases; nucleotides outside the gene matches: 14. The CDR3 is made up of 15 amino acids. Germline loops: CDR1 DFQATT, CDR2 SNEGSKA (reference sequence). The chain's CDR3 is CSASLRGRWRSEQFF. The DNA of the CDR3 is TGCAGTGCTAGTTTACGCGGGAGATGGAGGAGTGAGCAGTTCTTC.

This clonotype was seen more than once but under ten times. Here the CDR3 DNA reads TGTGCCAGCAGCTTAGGAGGTTCTAGCGGGAGGTCTAGCTCCTACAATGAGCAGTTCTTC. Translating gives CASSLGGSSGRSSSYNEQFF. This chain links TRBV7-8 with TRBJ2-1; TRBD2 agrees at 11 bases. This CDR3 region has 20 residues. V dropped 1 base and J dropped 0; count of bases not matched to a gene: 11. The V gene's germline CDR1 is SGHVS and CDR2 FQNEAQ.

The chain recombines TRBV6-1 with TRBJ2-5; 9 bases agree with TRBD2. CDR1 and CDR2 from the germline V gene are MNHNS and SASEGT. Trimming cost V 5 bases and J 3 bases; bases outside gene matches: 4. CDR3 size: 14 residues. CDR3: CASSSWTSEETQYF. For the CDR3, the DNA is TGTGCCAGCAGTTCGTGGACTAGCGAAGAGACCCAGTACTTC.

The chain combines TRBV7-2 with TRBJ2-1; unclear D gene. This CDR3 has 14 residues. V was shortened by 1 base and J by 6 bases, with 10 bases between the two germline ends. From germline, CDR1 is SGHTA and CDR2 FQGNSA. The CDR3 spells CASSLVTQINEQFF. The DNA for the CDR3 is TGTGCCAGCAGCTTAGTGACCCAGATCAATGAGCAGTTCTTC.

Notes on this clonotype: A much larger clone is a single base away; this may be a read error. The chain joins TRBV29-1 to TRBJ1-2; D may be TRBD1 (6 bases). This CDR3 region has 11 residues. CDR1 and CDR2 (germline): SQVTM, ANQGSEA. CDR3 in amino acids: CGGGNDYGYTF. In nucleotides, the CDR3 is TGCGGCGGGGGCAACGACTATGGCTACACCTTC.

This clonotype was detected ten times or more. The J gene is TRBJ2-5, the V gene TRBV4-2; D gene ambiguous. The CDR3 extends over 13 amino acids. V was clipped by 5 bases and J by 1 base, with 8 bases between them. Per germline, CDR1 LGHNA and CDR2 YNFKEQ. DNA of the CDR3: TGTGCCAGCAGCTGGGGTCCCCAAGAGACCCAGTACTTC. This translates into CASSWGPQETQYF.

The chain combines TRBV2 with TRBJ1-4; D is perhaps TRBD1 (6 bases). Trimming stripped 6 bases from V and 7 bases from J, with 18 bases between. The CDR3 runs 15 residues. Germline values: CDR1 SNHLY, CDR2 FYNNEI. CDR3 nucleotide sequence: TGTGCCAGCAGAAATACAGGGCTTCTAGGTGAAAAACTGTTTTTT. Translation: CASRNTGLLGEKLFF. Together with reference TRBV2 and TRBJ1-4, the CDR3 gives the full variable domain: EPEVTQTPSHQVTQMGQEVILRCVPISNHLYFYWYRQILGQKVEFLVSFYNNEISEKSEIFDDQFSVERPDGSNFTLKIRSTKLEDSAMYFCASRNTGLLGEKLFFGSGTQLSVL.

Only a few counts were recorded for this clonotype. This sequence joins TRBV5-6 and TRBJ2-6; D not certain. CDR3 length: 19 amino acids. The germline CDR1 and CDR2 sequences are SGHDT and YYEEEE. Trimming left V 0 bases short and J 4 bases short, with 20 bases between. CDR3 DNA sequence: TGTGCCAGCAGCTTGGCTGGCGGCCTCGGCACCGTAGGGGCCAACGTCCTGACTTTC. This translates into CASSLAGGLGTVGANVLTF.

The chain recombines TRBV29-1 with TRBJ2-2, with a weak D call TRBD1 (5 bases). Trimming left V 7 bases short and J 0 bases short, with 9 bases between. Germline values: CDR1 SQVTM, CDR2 ANQGSEA. This CDR3 region has 13 residues. The DNA of the CDR3 is TGCAGCGGCAGGACACCGAACACCGGGGAGCTGTTTTTT. Translated, it gives CSGRTPNTGELFF.

The chain uses TRBV2 and TRBJ2-5; weak D call: TRBD2 (6 bases). This CDR3 is 13 amino acids long. V lost 10 bases to trimming and J lost 4 bases, with 16 bases between them. Germline V gene lookup returns CDR1 SNHLY and CDR2 FYNNEI. The DNA for the CDR3 is TGTGCCATCCTCACTAGCTTTGGAGAGACCCAGTACTTC. It encodes CAILTSFGETQYF. Filled out from reference TRBV2 and TRBJ2-5, the complete variable domain reads EPEVTQTPSHQVTQMGQEVILRCVPISNHLYFYWYRQILGQKVEFLVSFYNNEISEKSEIFDDQFSVERPDGSNFTLKIRSTKLEDSAMYFCAILTSFGETQYFGPGTRLLVL.

This clonotype was seen more than once but under ten times. The chain links TRBV3-1 to TRBJ2-7; D uncertain. V lost 3 bases and J lost 0, with 12 bases in between. CDR1 LGHDT and CDR2 YNNKEL come from the germline V gene (reference sequence). This CDR3 is built from 15 residues. For the CDR3, the DNA is TGTGCCAGCAGCCATAGACTGGGAATCTCCTACGAGCAGTACTTC. Translation: CASSHRLGISYEQYF.

The sample holds a few counts of this clonotype. The rearrangement joins TRBV7-9 to TRBJ2-1; D gene ambiguous. The ends were cut back, 0 bases at V and 9 bases at J, with 9 bases in the middle. CDR1 is SEHNR, CDR2 FQNEAQ, per germline (reference sequence). This CDR3 is 13 amino acids long. The CDR3 region is CASSLAPGPEQFF. The CDR3 DNA follows: TGTGCCAGCAGCTTAGCCCCTGGTCCTGAGCAGTTCTTC.

The sample holds a few counts of this clonotype. V gene TRBV3-1 combines with J gene TRBJ2-7; D gene ambiguous. V lost 1 base and J 5 bases, leaving 9 bases between the germline ends. The CDR3 spans 13 residues. CDR1 and CDR2 (germline): LGHDT, YNNKEL (reference sequence). The CDR3 loop reads CASSQVSGDEQYF. CDR3 nucleotides: TGTGCCAGCAGCCAAGTAAGTGGCGACGAGCAGTACTTC.